Below are 4 T cell receptor beta chains sequenced from a single sample in a study of CD8 T cells in Susac syndrome. The authors reverse transcribed roughly 0.5 to 1 ug RNA with random hexamers. TCRdb re-derived calls from the immunoSEQ multiplex PCR reads in MiXCR, one entry per CDR3 protein. Counted here are 120,000 to 150,000 distinct CDR3 sequences, approximately 95% occurring once; the ten biggest clones make up around 0.08%. The sequenced material came from CD4+ T cells from PBMCs. The source is a human donor in good health.

The chain employs TRBV7-9 and TRBJ1-2, with D possibly being TRBD1 (6 bases). V shed 4 bases and J shed 3 bases, with 18 bases lying between them. This CDR3 is built from 16 residues. Germline V gene lookup returns CDR1 SEHNR and CDR2 FQNEAQ (reference sequence). The CDR3, as DNA: TGTGCCAGCAGCTCACTGTTTTTGGGGGCCGACTATGGCTACACCTTC. Residues: CASSSLFLGADYGYTF.

In its sample, this clonotype was seen once. The chain couples TRBV5-1 to TRBJ2-2; TRBD1 aligns across 8 bases. CDR1 SGHRS and CDR2 YFSETQ come from the germline V gene. The ends lost 9 bases at V and 3 bases at J; junction bases unmatched: 4. The CDR3 contains 13 residues. The CDR3: CATRTGYTGELFF. For the CDR3, the DNA is TGCGCCACCCGGACAGGGTACACCGGGGAGCTGTTTTTT.

This sequence joins TRBV29-1 and TRBJ2-3; TRBD2 aligns across 12 bases. Germline V lookup: CDR1 SQVTM, CDR2 ANQGSEA. V lost 6 bases, J lost 0 bases, and 7 bases stayed unmatched. This CDR3 contains 16 residues. CDR3 sequence reads: CSVGALAGGSTDTQYF. The CDR3 DNA reads as TGCAGCGTGGGAGCACTAGCGGGAGGAAGCACAGATACGCAGTATTTT.

V gene TRBV18 combines with J gene TRBJ1-1, with D perhaps TRBD1 (5 bases). V was cut by 6 bases and J by 3 bases, with 17 bases left in between. The CDR3 consists of 15 residues. The germline V gene has CDR1 KGHSH and CDR2 LQKENI. CDR3 region: CASSPARGRDTEAFF. CDR3 nucleotides: TGTGCCAGCTCGCCGGCCCGGGGGAGGGACACTGAAGCTTTCTTT.